Sequencing of this T cell receptor beta chain was carried out in a study of beta chain features in type 1 diabetes (dated by TCRdb to the late 2010s). Broadly, across the study: Mean age, gender distribution, total cell number and subset yield were not different between patients and healthy donors. Across all samples, fewer than 130 million sorted cells were examined, and cell number per subset correlated strongly with RNA yield. Regulatory and stem cell-like memory subsets were isolated from only 8 patients and roughly eight healthy donors, whereas naive and central memory subsets came from all 30 or so donors. The study compared TCRB repertoires of sorted circulating CD4+ T cell subsets between recently diagnosed type 1 diabetes patients and matched healthy donors. Here is what the overall study found, with its caveats: Type 1 diabetes patients showed a moderate but significant shortening of TCRB CDR3 length in all four CD4+ subsets. Because the HLA sub-analyses included only small numbers of individuals, any influence of HLA type on TCRB rearrangement was left unresolved. PCR might favor shorter templates, but patient and control samples were amplified and corrected together, so any skew would affect both groups equally. Fewer insertions and more nucleotide deletions at VDJ recombination sites were observed in patients with type 1 diabetes, implying thymic rearrangement abnormalities. Because cDNA was sequenced instead of genomic DNA, activated cells with high expression could be over-represented, although the groups did not differ in activation or CD3 levels. Naive, central memory and regulatory TCRB repertoires appeared more similar among patients than among healthy donors.

All of the isolated RNA was reverse transcribed with the High Capacity cDNA Reverse Transcription Kit, so expressed TCRB transcripts were sequenced. Deep immunoSEQ sequencing was applied to naive, central memory and regulatory T cell samples, giving an average of about 3.8 million total reads per sample. After sorted cells were lysed in RLT buffer, RNA was extracted with DNase-treated RNeasy Micro or Mini kits, with the choice depending on cell number. Each cell subset was processed on its own to prevent cross-contamination, while patient and healthy donor samples were processed together. Using the immunoSEQ multiplex PCR, TCRB sequences were amplified from cDNA into 87-bp fragments spanning the CDR3 region. The amplicons were sequenced using the Illumina HiSeq platform. The authors' analysis ran thus. Synthetic template baselines were used to correct PCR bias computationally, reads within Hamming distance 2 were collapsed, and singletons that could not be merged were discarded. By aligning reads against IMGT, V, D and J genes, CDR3 length, and insertions or deletions at six rearrangement sites were assigned. Within each subset, clonotype counts were normalized to sorted cell number, and only after that were true diversity and Gini coefficients computed with the tcR R package. Repertoire sharing was quantified using the overlap coefficient calculated on TCRB nucleotide sequences. Held by TCRdb, this immuneACCESS table contains in-frame sequences only and omits some clones. Under half of the omission traces to an unresolved V gene where checked; the cause of the rest is unknown. V and J calls and clone size are copied from that table; D and trimming were computed from the DNA. Within this sample are around 100,000 clones, with over 25% of them counted one time only. The ten biggest clones cover roughly 0.58% of the sample.

Comment on this clone: The clone's antigen remains unknown. The sample holds no much larger clone one base away, and base qualities are not on file.

Each donor gave one peripheral blood draw, averaging roughly 120 mL, which was collected into heparinised tubes. Using a panel that included CD45RO, CCR7, CD25, CD127, CD95 and CD27, naive, central memory, regulatory and stem cell-like memory CD4+ T cells were sorted on a BD FACSAria II. A purity above 98% was achieved for all sorted populations. PBMCs were isolated immediately by Lymphoprep density gradient centrifugation and stained directly without culture. So that batch effects would be minimized, each experiment stained and sorted samples in pairs, pairing one healthy donor with one patient. The germline V gene supplies CDR1 MDHEN and CDR2 SYDVKM. The CDR3, cysteine through phenylalanine, is 16 amino acids long. The CDR3 DNA has 48 bases and is translated from base 1. Trimming removed 8 bases from V and 5 bases from J; the gene matches leave 16 bases unexplained.

This clonotype was sampled from a woman younger than 35 with type 1 diabetes. Sequenced sample: central memory CD4+ T cells from blood. The chain is made from TRBV28 and TRBJ1-2; TRBD1 fits 8 bases in the junction. CDR3 protein: CASLGLARGLRYGYTF. Read as DNA, the sequence is TGTGCCAGCCTAGGATTGGCCAGGGGGCTTCGGTATGGCTACACCTTC.